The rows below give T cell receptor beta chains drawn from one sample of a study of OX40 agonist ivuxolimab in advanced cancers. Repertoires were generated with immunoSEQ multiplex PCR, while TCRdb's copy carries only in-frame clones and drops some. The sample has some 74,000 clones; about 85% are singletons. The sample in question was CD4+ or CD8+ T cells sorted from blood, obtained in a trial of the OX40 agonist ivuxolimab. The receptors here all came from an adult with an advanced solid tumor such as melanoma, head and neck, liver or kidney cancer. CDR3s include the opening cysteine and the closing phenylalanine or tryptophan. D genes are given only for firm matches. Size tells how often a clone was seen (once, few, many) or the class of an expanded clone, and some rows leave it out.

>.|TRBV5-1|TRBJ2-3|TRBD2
CASKSSGGITDTQYF
TGCGCCAGCAAAAGTAGCGGGGGGATCACAGATACGCAGTATTTT
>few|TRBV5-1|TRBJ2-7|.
CASSLPGPRPYEQYF
TGCGCCAGCAGCTTGCCGGGACCCCGGCCCTACGAGCAGTACTTC
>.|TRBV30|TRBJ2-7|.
CAWSRSGLSSYEQYF
TGTGCCTGGAGTCGAAGCGGGCTTAGCTCCTACGAGCAGTACTTC
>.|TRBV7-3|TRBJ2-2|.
CASSSEGVGELFF
TGTGCCAGCAGTTCGGAGGGTGTCGGGGAGCTGTTTTTT
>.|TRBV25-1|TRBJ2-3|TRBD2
CASSDFKTSGDTQYF
TGTGCCAGCAGTGACTTCAAGACTAGCGGGGATACGCAGTATTTT
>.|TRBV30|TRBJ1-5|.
CAWSLGHEGLNQPQHF
TGTGCCTGGAGTTTGGGGCATGAGGGATTGAATCAGCCCCAGCATTTT
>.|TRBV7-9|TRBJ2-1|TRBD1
CASSNGKKPGQVGNEQFF
TGTGCCAGCAGCAACGGAAAGAAACCGGGACAGGTTGGCAATGAGCAGTTCTTC
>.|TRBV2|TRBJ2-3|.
CASIRQTASTDTQYF
TGTGCCAGCATCCGGCAAACCGCTAGCACAGATACGCAGTATTTT
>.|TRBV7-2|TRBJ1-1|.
CASSRAGSPAGTEAFF
TGTGCCAGCAGCCGCGCGGGGAGTCCGGCAGGGACTGAAGCTTTCTTT
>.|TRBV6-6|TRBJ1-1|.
CASSLVRGTEAFF
TGTGCCAGCAGTCTTGTAAGAGGGACTGAAGCTTTCTTT
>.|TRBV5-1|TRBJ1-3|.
CASSEREQRSGNTIYF
TGCGCCAGCTCAGAAAGAGAGCAGCGCTCTGGAAACACCATATATTTT
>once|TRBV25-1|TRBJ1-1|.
CASSFHGFGNTEAFF
TGTGCCAGCAGTTTCCACGGTTTTGGAAACACTGAAGCTTTCTTT
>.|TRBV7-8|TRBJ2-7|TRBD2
CASTLSGTRAYEQYF
TGTGCCAGCACCCTCTCGGGGACTAGGGCCTACGAGCAGTACTTC
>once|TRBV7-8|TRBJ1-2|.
CASSLVDRPRGYTF
TGTGCCAGCAGCTTAGTCGACAGGCCTAGAGGCTACACCTTC
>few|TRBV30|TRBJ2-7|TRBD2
CAWSSLAGALSF
TGTGCCTGGAGTTCACTAGCGGGAGCCCTTAGCTTC
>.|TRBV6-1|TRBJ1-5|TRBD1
CASTGGHLWDQPQHF
TGTGCCAGCACAGGGGGACATCTATGGGATCAGCCCCAGCATTTT
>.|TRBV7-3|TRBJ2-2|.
CASSSGQSTGELFF
TGTGCCAGCAGCTCCGGACAGTCCACCGGGGAGCTGTTTTTT
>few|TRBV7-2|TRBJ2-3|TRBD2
CASSLGTSGAYSTDTQYF
TGTGCCAGCAGTTTAGGGACTAGCGGTGCTTATAGCACAGATACGCAGTATTTT
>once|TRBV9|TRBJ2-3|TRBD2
CASSVMGLVADTQYF
TGTGCCAGCAGCGTAATGGGACTAGTAGCAGATACGCAGTATTTT
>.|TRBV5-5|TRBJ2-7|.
CASSPAVLKNEQYF
TGTGCCAGCAGCCCGGCCGTTTTGAAAAACGAGCAGTACTTC
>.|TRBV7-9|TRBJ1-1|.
CASSLTGITEAFF
TGTGCCAGCAGCTTAACGGGGATAACTGAAGCTTTCTTT
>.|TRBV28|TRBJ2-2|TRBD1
CASSFRQGLGELFF
TGTGCCAGCAGTTTTCGACAGGGCCTCGGGGAGCTGTTTTTT
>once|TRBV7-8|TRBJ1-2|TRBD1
CASSLGPGGSYGYTF
TGTGCCAGCAGCTTAGGTCCAGGGGGCTCCTATGGCTACACCTTC
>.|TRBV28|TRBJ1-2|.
CASSPRGVTPRARGYTF
TGTGCCAGCAGCCCCAGAGGGGTGACCCCCCGGGCGAGAGGCTACACCTTC
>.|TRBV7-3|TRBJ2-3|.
CASSLQGSADTQYF
TGTGCCAGCAGCTTACAGGGTTCCGCAGATACGCAGTATTTT
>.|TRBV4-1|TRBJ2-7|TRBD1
CASSQPGQNYEQYF
TGCGCCAGCAGCCAACCGGGACAGAATTACGAGCAGTACTTC
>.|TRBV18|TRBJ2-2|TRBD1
CASSPRPTGLGTGELFF
TGTGCCAGCTCACCACGCCCGACAGGGTTGGGCACCGGGGAGCTGTTTTTT
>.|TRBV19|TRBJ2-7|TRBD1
CATQGAYEQYF
TGTGCCACCCAGGGGGCATACGAGCAGTACTTC
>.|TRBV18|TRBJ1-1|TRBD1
CASSPPDRANTEAFF
TGTGCCAGCTCACCTCCGGACAGGGCGAACACTGAAGCTTTCTTT
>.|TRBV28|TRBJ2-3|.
CASRSPGKGGTDTQYF
TGTGCCAGCAGGTCGCCAGGGAAGGGGGGCACAGATACGCAGTATTTT
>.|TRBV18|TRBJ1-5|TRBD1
CASRQGEDQPQHF
TGTGCCAGCCGACAGGGAGAGGATCAGCCCCAGCATTTT
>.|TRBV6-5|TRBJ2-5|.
CASSYSPTRQETQYF
TGTGCCAGCAGTTACTCCCCTACACGCCAAGAGACCCAGTACTTC
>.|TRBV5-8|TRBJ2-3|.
CASSLTSQGWTDTQYF
TGTGCCAGCAGCTTGACGTCACAGGGTTGGACAGATACGCAGTATTTT
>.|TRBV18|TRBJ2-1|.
CASSPPRGLSYNEQFF
TGTGCCAGCTCACCACCGCGGGGGCTCTCCTACAATGAGCAGTTCTTC
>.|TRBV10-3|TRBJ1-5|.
CAISDSGGNQPQHF
TGTGCCATCAGTGACTCGGGGGGCAATCAGCCCCAGCATTTT
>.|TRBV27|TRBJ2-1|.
CASTQGSSYNEQFF
TGTGCCAGCACACAGGGCAGCTCCTACAATGAGCAGTTCTTC
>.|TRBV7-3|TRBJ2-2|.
CASSTQLGTGELFF
TGTGCCAGCAGCACCCAATTGGGCACCGGGGAGCTGTTTTTT
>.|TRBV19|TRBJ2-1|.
CASSPGLEDPHNEQFF
TGTGCCAGTAGCCCGGGACTGGAAGACCCGCACAATGAGCAGTTCTTC
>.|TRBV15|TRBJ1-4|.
CATSRGGNEKLFF
TGTGCCACCAGCAGAGGGGGTAATGAAAAACTGTTTTTT
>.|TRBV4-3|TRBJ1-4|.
CASSQLVTSEKLFF
TGCGCCAGCAGCCAATTAGTCACGAGTGAAAAACTGTTTTTT
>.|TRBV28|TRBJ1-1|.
CASSLGGVMNTEAFF
TGTGCCAGCTCGCTGGGGGGGGTCATGAACACTGAAGCTTTCTTT
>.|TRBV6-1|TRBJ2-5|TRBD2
CASSGSGIGTQYF
TGTGCCAGCAGCGGAAGCGGGATCGGGACCCAGTACTTC
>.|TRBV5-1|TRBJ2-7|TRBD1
CASSSGQDLYEQYF
TGCGCCAGCAGCTCAGGACAGGACCTCTACGAGCAGTACTTC
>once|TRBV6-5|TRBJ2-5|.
CASRRGAQETQYF
TGTGCCAGCAGGAGGGGGGCCCAAGAGACCCAGTACTTC
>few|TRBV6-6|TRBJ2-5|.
CASTGRETQYF
TGTGCCAGCACGGGACGAGAGACCCAGTACTTC
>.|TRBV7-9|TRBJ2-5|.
CASSPGRETQYF
TGTGCCAGCAGCCCCGGCCGGGAGACCCAGTACTTC
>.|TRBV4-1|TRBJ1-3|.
CASSPLSGYSGNTIYF
TGCGCCAGCAGCCCATTGAGCGGATACTCTGGAAACACCATATATTTT
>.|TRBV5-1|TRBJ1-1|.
CASSSPGAGAFF
TGCGCCAGCAGTTCGCCGGGGGCGGGGGCTTTCTTT
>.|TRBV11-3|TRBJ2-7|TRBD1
CATRPGTGEGSEQYF
TGTGCCACACGACCCGGGACAGGGGAAGGTAGCGAGCAGTACTTC
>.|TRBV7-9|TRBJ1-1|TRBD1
CASSLRTGPLGTEAFF
TGTGCCAGCAGCTTGCGGACAGGGCCTCTCGGGACTGAAGCTTTCTTT
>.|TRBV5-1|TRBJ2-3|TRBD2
CASSLAPGTSDTDTQYF
TGCGCCAGCAGCTTGGCCCCTGGGACTAGCGACACAGATACGCAGTATTTT
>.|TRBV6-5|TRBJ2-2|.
CASSYYRVGNTGELFF
TGTGCCAGCAGTTACTATAGAGTAGGGAACACCGGGGAGCTGTTTTTT
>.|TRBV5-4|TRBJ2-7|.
CASSRQGGRSKYEQYF
TGTGCCAGCAGCCGCCAAGGCGGACGAAGTAAGTACGAGCAGTACTTC
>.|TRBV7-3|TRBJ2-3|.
CASSFSVSDTQYF
TGTGCCAGCAGCTTCTCAGTTTCAGATACGCAGTATTTT
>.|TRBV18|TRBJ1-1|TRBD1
CASSPGQGAGGTEAFF
TGTGCCAGCTCACCGGGACAGGGGGCAGGTGGCACTGAAGCTTTCTTT
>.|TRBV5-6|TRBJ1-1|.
CASSLGSGAGTEAFF
TGTGCCAGCAGCTTGGGTTCAGGGGCGGGCACTGAAGCTTTCTTT
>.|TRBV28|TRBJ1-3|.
CASSVQGNTIYF
TGTGCCAGCAGTGTACAGGGAAACACCATATATTTT
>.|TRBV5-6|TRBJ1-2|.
CASSLAGVDYGYTF
TGTGCCAGCAGCTTGGCAGGGGTTGACTATGGCTACACCTTC
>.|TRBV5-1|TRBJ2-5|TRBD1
CASSLAGGETQYF
TGCGCCAGCAGCTTGGCAGGGGGAGAGACCCAGTACTTC
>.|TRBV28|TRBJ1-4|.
CASSLAGGKLFF
TGTGCCAGCAGTTTGGCAGGAGGAAAACTGTTTTTT